This passage covers 7 T cell receptor beta chains from one sample sequenced in a study of T cells after yellow fever vaccination. TCRdb re-called the 5' RACE reads through MiXCR, storing one row per CDR3 protein. Among over 300,000 distinct CDR3 sequences listed, about 6.9% were seen once. This specimen was PBMCs, taken roughly 46 days after the first yellow fever vaccination. These receptor sequences come from a man between 18 and 29 years old who received the YFV17D yellow fever vaccine.

In this sample, this clonotype turned up many times. The chain carries TRBV18 and TRBJ1-2; TRBD1 agrees at 7 bases. Germline CDR1 KGHSH, CDR2 LQKENI. V lost 6 bases, J lost 5 bases, and 9 bases stayed unmatched. The CDR3 is 14 residues long. The chain's CDR3 is CASSTGDAGYGYTF. CDR3 bases: TGTGCCAGCTCTACAGGGGACGCCGGTTATGGCTACACCTTC.

This clonotype was picked up many times. V and J are TRBV30 and TRBJ1-1; 10 nucleotides agree with TRBD1. The germline gives CDR1 GTSNPN, CDR2 SVGIG (reference sequence). The CDR3 length is 15 residues. Trimming took 4 bases from V and 1 from J; bases not matched to a gene: 6. CDR3 region: CAWNVRDRGNTEAFF. The CDR3 nucleotides are TGTGCCTGGAATGTAAGGGACAGGGGGAACACTGAAGCTTTCTTT.

This clonotype was counted ten times or more. This chain joins TRBV14 and TRBJ2-7; no clear D. The V gene's germline CDR1 is SGHDN and CDR2 FVKESK. The CDR3 totals 17 residues. The V end was cut by 0 bases, the J end by 3 bases, with 18 bases between. This CDR3 is CASSQDLPTRAYYEQYF. The CDR3 nucleotides read TGTGCCAGCAGCCAAGATCTTCCGACTCGGGCCTACTACGAGCAGTACTTC.

This clonotype has more than one count but fewer than ten. The CDR3 DNA follows: TGTGCCAGCAGCGTAGCGGGGGGATCACACAGTGAGCAGTTCTTC. It specifies CASSVAGGSHSEQFF. The chain has TRBV9 and TRBJ2-1; TRBD2 matches at 7 bases. Germline V gene lookup returns CDR1 SGDLS and CDR2 YYNGEE. The V gene end was trimmed by 0 bases and the J gene end by 9 bases; junction bases not matched to a gene: 9. This CDR3 contains 15 residues.

V and J are TRBV21-1 and TRBJ1-4. TRBV21-1 is a documented pseudogene. The CDR3 length is 15 residues. CDR3 in DNA: TGTGCCAGCAGCACCAAGAGTGCAACTAATGAAAAACTGTTTTTT. Residues: CASSTKSATNEKLFF.

At least ten counts were recorded for this clonotype. The chain uses TRBV4-3 and TRBJ2-6; D is undetermined. Germline V CDR1 and CDR2: LGHNA, YSLEER. V gave up 0 bases and J gave up 1 base, with 7 bases separating them. CDR3 length equals 16 residues. The CDR3 DNA sequence: TGCGCCAGCAGCCAAGACTTAGGGTCTGGGGCCAACGTCCTGACTTTC. This gives the protein CASSQDLGSGANVLTF.

In its sample, this clonotype was seen a few times. J is TRBJ1-5 and V is TRBV7-2; no reliable D call. This CDR3 has 15 amino acids. The ends were cut back, 0 bases at V and 2 bases at J, with 8 bases in the middle. The V gene's germline CDR1 is SGHTA and CDR2 FQGNSA. This CDR3 is CASSLAGVGNQPQHF. The CDR3 DNA follows: TGTGCCAGCAGCTTAGCCGGGGTAGGCAATCAGCCCCAGCATTTT.